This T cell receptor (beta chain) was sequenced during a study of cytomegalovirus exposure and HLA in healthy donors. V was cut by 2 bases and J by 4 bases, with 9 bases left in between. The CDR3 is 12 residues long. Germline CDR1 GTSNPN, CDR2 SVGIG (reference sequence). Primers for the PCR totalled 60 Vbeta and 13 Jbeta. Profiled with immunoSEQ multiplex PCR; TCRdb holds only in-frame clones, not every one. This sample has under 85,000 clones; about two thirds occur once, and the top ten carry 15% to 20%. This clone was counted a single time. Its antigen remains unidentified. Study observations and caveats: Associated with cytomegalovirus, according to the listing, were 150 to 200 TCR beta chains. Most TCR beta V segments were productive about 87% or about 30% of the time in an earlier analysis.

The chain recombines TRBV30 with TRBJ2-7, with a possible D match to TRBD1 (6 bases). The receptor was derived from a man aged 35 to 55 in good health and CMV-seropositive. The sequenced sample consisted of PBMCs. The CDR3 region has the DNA TGTGCCTGGAGTCTGGACAGTTACGAGCAGTACTTC. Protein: CAWSLDSYEQYF.